This TCR beta chain was retrieved from a study of blood T cells in healthy people across ages. The CDR3 loop spans 17 amino acids. Donation came from healthy Caucasian individuals in Russia who were aged about 6 to 95. Drawing of peripheral blood yielded roughly 9.3 milliliters from each donor. For the second PCR, which ran for 7 to 11 cycles, a sample-barcoded 5' primer and a J-beta primer mix were used. Each CDR3 protein gets one entry after TCRdb re-called the 5' RACE reads with MiXCR. Of some 670,000 distinct CDR3 sequences in the sample, approximately 52% are singletons; the top ten hold approximately 15%. Study conclusions and caveats: Changes in expanded clonotypes were possibly confounded, as the CMV status of donors was unknown. Naive T cell percentage showed a strong correlation with TCR beta diversity.

This clonotype was picked up one time. The antigen is not known. A read error may be the cause here, since a much bigger clone is one base away. The specimen was blood. This rearrangement joins TRBV12-3 or TRBV12-4 to TRBJ2-4, with 9 bases that match TRBD1. This TCR was recovered from a woman older than 75 in good health. The CDR3 nucleotides are TGTGCCAGCAGTATATTAGGGACAGGGTTTCCCAAAAACATTCCGTACTTC. Its protein is CASSILGTGFPKNIPYF.